Each of the 11 T cell receptor beta chains below was sequenced from the same sample in a study of long-term antiretroviral therapy in people with HIV (dated by TCRdb to the early 2020s). The immunoSEQ hsTCRB v3.0 assay was used at survey level resolution to sequence the TRB variable region. Here the immuneACCESS table is served through TCRdb, limited to in-frame sequences with V and J called. Missing clones are a known gap in these copies; in checked studies unresolved V genes cover under half, and the rest lacks a known reason. In all, the sample holds about 30,000 clones, and less than 90% of those were seen once. Roughly 1% of the sample lies in the top ten. The material was unsorted PBMCs, obtained 2 years after starting antiretroviral therapy. Every receptor here comes from a man aged 50 to 59 with HIV.

The V and J genes are TRBV6-4 and TRBJ2-2; unclear D gene. Germline loops: CDR1 MRHNA, CDR2 SNTAGT. V was clipped by 0 bases and J by 4 bases, with 9 bases between them. The CDR3 covers 15 residues. CDR3 DNA: TGTGCCAGCAGTGACTCCGAGACCGTCACCGGGGAGCTGTTTTTT. It encodes CASSDSETVTGELFF.

The chain employs TRBV28 and TRBJ2-7; possibly TRBD1 or TRBD2 for D (5 bases each). V gave up 5 bases and J gave up 3 bases, with 20 bases separating them. CDR1 MDHEN and CDR2 SYDVKM come from the germline V gene. There are 16 residues in the CDR3. CDR3 nucleotide sequence: TGTGCCAGCAGTCCCTTTCCGGGGACGGAGTTCTACGAGCAGTACTTC. Its translation is CASSPFPGTEFYEQYF.

The rearrangement uses TRBV9 and TRBJ2-7; D may be TRBD2 (6 bases). Germline assignment: CDR1 SGDLS and CDR2 YYNGEE. Trimming left V 1 base short and J 1 base short, with 12 bases between. The CDR3 runs 15 residues. In DNA form, the CDR3 reads TGTGCCAGCAGCGTAACGGGGGACGAGTCCTACGAGCAGTACTTC. It translates to CASSVTGDESYEQYF. The full variable domain, its missing parts supplied by reference TRBV9 and TRBJ2-7, is DSGVTQTPKHLITATGQRVTLRCSPRSGDLSVYWYQQSLDQGLQFLIQYYNGEERAKGNILERFSAQQFPDLHSELNLSSLELGDSALYFCASSVTGDESYEQYFGPGTRLTVT.

This clone was counted only a few times. The V and J genes are TRBV11-2 and TRBJ2-2; D call uncertain. Trimming pared 7 bases from V and 3 bases from J, leaving 9 bases between. This CDR3 comprises 13 residues. The germline V gene encodes CDR1 SGHAT and CDR2 FQNNGV. DNA of the CDR3: TGTGCCAGCACCCCAGGTGACACCGGGGAGCTGTTTTTT. Protein: CASTPGDTGELFF.

V gene TRBV7-9 combines with J gene TRBJ2-1; TRBD2 agrees at 14 bases. CDR1 and CDR2 from the germline V gene are SEHNR and FQNEAQ (reference sequence). The CDR3 is made up of 17 amino acids. V was pared by 4 bases and J by 7 bases, with 9 bases of the junction left unmatched. CDR3 sequence: CASSWGLAGELRNEQFF. DNA of the CDR3: TGTGCCAGCAGCTGGGGACTAGCGGGGGAGCTAAGGAATGAGCAGTTCTTC.

This clone was found once. The chain combines TRBV2 with TRBJ2-2; D is possibly TRBD2 (5 bases). The V gene lost 6 bases and the J gene lost 2 bases, with 16 bases spanning the gap. CDR1 and CDR2 from the germline V gene are SNHLY and FYNNEI. The CDR3 consists of 16 residues. The CDR3 DNA is TGTGCCAGCAGAGTTTACCCGGGATCTAACACCGGGGAGCTGTTTTTT. This translates into CASRVYPGSNTGELFF.

J is TRBJ2-2 and V is TRBV5-1; 8 nucleotides align to TRBD1. The V segment lost 0 bases and the J segment 2 bases; nucleotides outside the gene matches: 6. This CDR3 is 17 amino acids long. Germline values: CDR1 SGHRS, CDR2 YFSETQ. The CDR3 here is CASSLGQGAINTGELFF. DNA for the CDR3: TGCGCCAGCAGCTTGGGGCAGGGGGCGATCAACACCGGGGAGCTGTTTTTT. Variable domain in full (rest from reference TRBV5-1 and TRBJ2-2): KAGVTQTPRYLIKTRGQQVTLSCSPISGHRSVSWYQQTPGQGLQFLFEYFSETQRNKGNFPGRFSGRQFSNSRSEMNVSTLELGDSALYLCASSLGQGAINTGELFFGEGSRLTVL.

The chain employs TRBV27 and TRBJ2-5; D possibly corresponds to TRBD2 (6 bases). The CDR3 runs 17 residues. The V end was cut by 5 bases, the J end by 2 bases, with 21 bases between. From germline, CDR1 is MNHEY and CDR2 SMNVEV (reference sequence). This chain's CDR3 is CASSTTNLSGEQETQYF. The CDR3 nucleotides are TGTGCCAGCAGTACCACCAACCTTTCGGGGGAGCAAGAGACCCAGTACTTC.

The rearrangement uses TRBV19 and TRBJ1-2; D perhaps matches TRBD1 (5 bases). Germline CDR1 is LNHDA and CDR2 is SQIVND (reference sequence). This CDR3 spans 15 amino acids. The V end was cut by 6 bases, the J end by 8 bases, with 22 bases between. The CDR3 nucleotides read TGTGCCAGTAGCCGGGGGAAGGAAGGTGTCCGGGGCTACACCTTC. Translated, it gives CASSRGKEGVRGYTF.

V gene TRBV9 combines with J gene TRBJ2-1; D is unresolved. Germline V gene data show CDR1 as SGDLS and CDR2 as YYNGEE. The V gene lost 1 base and the J gene lost 4 bases, with 9 bases spanning the gap. The CDR3 runs to 14 residues. CDR3 coding DNA: TGTGCCAGCAGCGTAACACCCACTTACAATGAGCAGTTCTTC. Its translation is CASSVTPTYNEQFF.

J is TRBJ1-5 and V is TRBV28; 11 bases map to TRBD1. The germline V gene has CDR1 MDHEN and CDR2 SYDVKM. The CDR3 extends over 16 amino acids. The J segment lost 3 bases and the V segment lost 2 bases, leaving 3 bases of the junction unmatched. CDR3 nucleotide sequence: TGTGCCAGCAGTTTAGGGACAGGGGGTAACAATCAGCCCCAGCATTTT. Its translation: CASSLGTGGNNQPQHF.